This T cell receptor (beta chain) was sequenced in a study of blood T cells in healthy people across ages. Findings and limits, study-wide: Per million T cells, the diversity of TCR beta decreased roughly linearly as age advanced.

The CDR3 consists of 11 residues. This clonotype appeared many times. The antigen remains unidentified. One end of the junction is discordant with germline, which a read error may explain. Next came a second PCR, run for roughly 6 to 11 cycles, which used a sample-barcoded 5' primer along with a J-beta primer mix. In TCRdb, the 5' RACE reads were re-called with MiXCR into one record per CDR3 protein. The table records about 560,000 distinct CDR3 sequences, about 26% of them present only once. A minimum of 7 million PBMCs was isolated per sample. This sample also appeared in a second study, on T cells of mothers and their children. That study reports: Sequencing got over 8 million TCR beta CDR3 reads from each mother and around 3.1 million from each child.

This chain links TRBV12-3 or TRBV12-4 with TRBJ2-5, with unresolved D. This sequence originates from a boy aged 2 to 9 in good health. Sequenced: blood. This CDR3 is CASSIQETQYF. The DNA for the CDR3 is TGCGCCAGCAGCATCCAAGAGACCCAGTACTTC.